One sample yielded the 3 T cell receptor beta chains listed below, sequenced in a study of blood T cells in healthy people across ages. A second roughly 6 to 12 cycle PCR used barcoded and J-beta primers. From the 5' RACE reads, TCRdb called clonotypes with MiXCR, one entry per CDR3 protein. The sample lists hundreds of thousands of distinct CDR3 sequences; around 50% were seen once. Input material: blood. The receptors derive from a woman aged 80 or older in good health.

V and J are TRBV20-1 and TRBJ1-5; D might be TRBD1 (6 bases). There are 12 residues in the CDR3. In germline, CDR1 is DFQATT, CDR2 SNEGSKA (reference sequence). Trimming took 6 bases from V and 6 from J, leaving 12 bases between them. CDR3 in amino acids: CSASGVSQPQHF. The CDR3 coding sequence is TGCAGTGCGTCAGGGGTCAGTCAGCCCCAGCATTTT.

As for this clonotype: This sequence may be a read error, since a much larger clone differs from it by one base. The chain is built from TRBV28 and TRBJ1-2; 7 bases fit TRBD1. This CDR3 has 13 residues. Germline loops: CDR1 MDHEN, CDR2 SYDVKM. CDR3 bases: TGTGCCAGCAGTACCCAACAGGGGTATGGCCACACCTTC. Amino acid sequence: CASSTQQGYGHTF.

This rearrangement joins TRBV25-1 to TRBJ2-1; D could derive from TRBD1 or TRBD2 (5 bases each). From germline, CDR1 is MGHDK and CDR2 SYGVNS. The CDR3 is 16 amino acids. Trimming removed 1 base from V and 2 bases from J, with 12 bases in between. This CDR3 is CASSESAGTPYNEQFF. CDR3 bases: TGTGCCAGCAGTGAATCGGCAGGGACCCCCTACAATGAGCAGTTCTTC.